This passage covers 30 T cell receptor beta chains from one sample sequenced in a study of cytomegalovirus exposure and HLA in healthy donors. Vbeta (60) and Jbeta (13) primers were used in the PCR. Assay: immunoSEQ multiplex PCR; the TCRdb copy retains only in-frame clones and omits some. The data hold approximately 210,000 clones, with almost 80% observed a single time. The material sequenced was PBMCs. The receptor set was obtained from a male donor in good health and CMV-seronegative.

This clone was recorded once. The rearrangement joins TRBV10-3 to TRBJ1-5; possible D gene TRBD1, 6 bases. The germline CDR1 and CDR2 sequences are ENHRY and SYGVKD. V lost 3 bases and J lost 5, with 14 bases in between. This CDR3 is 15 amino acids long. CDR3: CAISERGSGDQPQHF. CDR3 DNA sequence: TGTGCCATCAGTGAAAGAGGGTCAGGGGATCAGCCCCAGCATTTT.

The chain carries TRBV19 and TRBJ1-2; tentative D call: TRBD1 (5 bases). The CDR3 covers 16 residues. Germline CDR1 and CDR2: LNHDA and SQIVND (reference sequence). V lost 6 bases and J 7 bases, leaving 24 bases between the germline ends. The DNA of the CDR3 is TGTGCCAGTAGGGATGCAGGACCAGGGCTGCGGAGTGGCTACACCTTC. It translates to CASRDAGPGLRSGYTF.

DNA for the CDR3: TGCGCCAGCAGCTTGGGGGCTAGCGGGAGCTACAATGAGCAGTTCTTC. Protein product: CASSLGASGSYNEQFF. The rearrangement uses TRBV5-1 and TRBJ2-1; 10 bases fit TRBD2. CDR3 length: 16 amino acids. V lost 0 bases to trimming and J lost 3 bases; unmatched junction nucleotides: 3. CDR1 is SGHRS and CDR2 is YFSETQ in the germline V gene. The full variable domain, completed using reference TRBV5-1 and TRBJ2-1, is KAGVTQTPRYLIKTRGQQVTLSCSPISGHRSVSWYQQTPGQGLQFLFEYFSETQRNKGNFPGRFSGRQFSNSRSEMNVSTLELGDSALYLCASSLGASGSYNEQFFGPGTRLTVL.

The chain is built from TRBV7-2 and TRBJ1-2; maybe TRBD1 (6 bases). Trimming pared 5 bases from V and 3 bases from J, leaving 10 bases between. CDR1 is SGHTA, CDR2 FQGNSA, per germline. This CDR3 is 13 amino acids long. CDR3 nucleotides: TGTGCCAGCAGCGATGACAGGTACTATGGCTACACCTTC. The encoded protein is CASSDDRYYGYTF. The complete variable domain, with remaining parts taken from reference TRBV7-2 and TRBJ1-2, reads GAGVSQSPSNKVTEKGKDVELRCDPISGHTALYWYRQSLGQGLEFLIYFQGNSAPDKSGLPSDRFSAERTGGSVSTLTIQRTQQEDSAVYLCASSDDRYYGYTFGSGTRLTVV.

The chain employs TRBV4-1 and TRBJ2-7; 8 bases are shared with TRBD1. The CDR3 covers 15 residues. V lost 2 bases, J lost 2 bases, and 5 bases stayed unmatched. The germline V gene has CDR1 MGHRA and CDR2 YSYEKL. The CDR3 coding sequence is TGCGCCAGCAGCCAACGGACAGGGTTAGCCTACGAGCAGTACTTC. Residues: CASSQRTGLAYEQYF.

V usage is TRBV5-6 and J usage is TRBJ1-2, with 9 bases that match TRBD1. CDR3 length: 13 amino acids. Germline CDR1 and CDR2: SGHDT and YYEEEE. After removal of 4 bases from V and 4 bases from J, the junction contained 2 bases not matched to a gene. CDR3 loop: CASSEGQGYGYTF. CDR3 nucleotide sequence: TGTGCCAGCAGCGAGGGACAGGGCTATGGCTACACCTTC. The variable domain in full, with the rest retrieved from reference TRBV5-6 and TRBJ1-2, is DAGVTQSPTHLIKTRGQQVTLRCSPKSGHDTVSWYQQALGQGPQFIFQYYEEEERQRGNFPDRFSGHQFPNYSSELNVNALLLGDSALYLCASSEGQGYGYTFGSGTRLTVV.

The chain has TRBV11-2 and TRBJ1-1; D gene unclear. CDR1 and CDR2 from the germline V gene are SGHAT and FQNNGV. V was cut by 0 bases and J by 2 bases, with 7 bases left in between. This CDR3 is built from 14 residues. The CDR3 sequence: CASSLDLGNTEAFF. CDR3 in DNA: TGTGCCAGCAGCTTAGATCTAGGAAACACTGAAGCTTTCTTT.

Only one count was recorded for this clone. This sequence joins TRBV5-1 and TRBJ2-7; TRBD2 aligns across 9 bases. CDR1 and CDR2 from the germline V gene are SGHRS and YFSETQ. The CDR3 covers 16 residues. Germline trimming cut 3 bases from V and 3 bases from J; bases unmatched to any gene: 10. In nucleotides, the CDR3 is TGCGCCAGCAGCTGGGAACTAGCGGGCCCCATCTACGAGCAGTACTTC. It codes for CASSWELAGPIYEQYF.

The genes are TRBV28 and TRBJ2-1, with TRBD2 matching over 7 bases. The CDR3 has 13 residues. The germline CDR1 and CDR2 sequences are MDHEN and SYDVKM. After removal of 2 bases from V and 12 bases from J, the junction contained 7 bases not matched to a gene. CDR3 in DNA: TGTGCCAGCAGTTTACCCGGGGAGGGCGGGCAGTTCTTC. It is translated as CASSLPGEGGQFF.

J is TRBJ1-6 and V is TRBV7-6, with D hard to call. Trimming stripped 0 bases from V and 0 bases from J, with 9 bases between. From germline, CDR1 is SGHVS and CDR2 FNYEAQ. The CDR3 sequence is 17 residues long. In nucleotides, the CDR3 is TGTGCCAGCAGCTTAGCAGTCACTTTCTCCTATAATTCACCCCTCCACTTT. Protein: CASSLAVTFSYNSPLHF.

The chain carries TRBV9 and TRBJ2-3, with TRBD2 matching over 8 bases. The CDR3 consists of 15 residues. V shed 5 bases, J shed 0 bases, and the junction held 5 bases outside the gene matches. From germline, CDR1 is SGDLS and CDR2 YYNGEE. CDR3 nucleotide sequence: TGTGCCAGCAGTCTAGCGGGCGTTAGCACAGATACGCAGTATTTT. Translation gives CASSLAGVSTDTQYF.

This chain connects TRBV6-5 to TRBJ1-6; D remains ambiguous. CDR3 size: 16 residues. In germline, CDR1 is MNHEY, CDR2 SVGAGI. Trimming shortened V by 2 bases and J by 0 bases, and 8 bases separated the two germline ends. CDR3 loop: CASSYRLGSYNSPLHF. CDR3 sequence (DNA): TGTGCCAGCAGTTACCGCCTAGGCTCCTATAATTCACCCCTCCACTTT.

The rearrangement uses TRBV6-1 and TRBJ1-5; 7 positions agree with TRBD1. Germline CDR1 reads MNHNS; CDR2 reads SASEGT. J gave up 5 bases and V 6 bases, and 4 bases lay outside the gene matches. The CDR3 sequence is 13 residues long. This chain's CDR3 is CASRTGFDQPQHF. CDR3 in DNA: TGTGCCAGCAGGACAGGGTTCGATCAGCCCCAGCATTTT.

The count of this clone is one. The genes are TRBV7-6 and TRBJ1-2; D is uncertain. V lost 5 bases and J lost 7, with 17 bases in between. The V gene's germline CDR1 is SGHVS and CDR2 FNYEAQ. CDR3 length: 14 amino acids. CDR3 loop: CASSPLGTRLGYTF. Written as DNA, the CDR3 is TGTGCCAGCAGCCCACTCGGAACTAGGCTTGGCTACACCTTC.

The chain couples TRBV19 to TRBJ2-7, with D maybe TRBD1 (6 bases). CDR1 and CDR2 from the germline V gene are LNHDA and SQIVND (reference sequence). The CDR3 sequence is 12 residues long. The germline V and J ends were trimmed by 7 bases and 4 bases, with 11 bases remaining between them. The CDR3: CASTGQNYEQYF. The DNA for the CDR3 is TGTGCCAGTACCGGACAGAATTACGAGCAGTACTTC.

The chain links TRBV7-6 to TRBJ2-1; 10 bases are a match to TRBD2. CDR1 is SGHVS and CDR2 is FNYEAQ in the germline V gene. V trimming: 5 bases; J trimming: 0 bases; junction bases outside the gene matches: 7. The CDR3 totals 17 residues. The CDR3: CASSTPPSGSSYNEQFF. CDR3 bases: TGTGCCAGCAGCACGCCACCTAGCGGGAGCTCCTACAATGAGCAGTTCTTC.

CDR3 in amino acids: CASSYADRGDTQYF. The CDR3 DNA follows: TGTGCCAGCAGCTACGCAGACAGGGGGGATACGCAGTATTTT. The V and J genes are TRBV5-4 and TRBJ2-3, with 9 bases matching TRBD1. V was pared by 3 bases and J by 6 bases, with 5 bases of the junction left unmatched. Per germline, CDR1 SGHNT and CDR2 YYREEE (reference sequence). The CDR3 is 14 amino acids.

The sample holds one count of this clone. This chain joins TRBV6-5 and TRBJ1-6; 8 bases align to TRBD1. Trimming cost V 4 bases and J 6 bases; bases outside gene matches: 5. The CDR3 length is 15 residues. CDR1 is MNHEY and CDR2 is SVGAGI in the germline V gene. The CDR3 DNA reads TGTGCCAGCAGTTCTCAGGGGGCTGTTAATTCACCCCTCCACTTT. The encoded protein is CASSSQGAVNSPLHF.

This clone was found once. The rearrangement joins TRBV7-9 to TRBJ2-2; 9 positions agree with TRBD1. CDR3 length: 13 residues. Trimming at V came to 5 bases and at J to 5 bases, leaving 0 bases not matched to a gene. Germline CDR1 and CDR2: SEHNR and FQNEAQ (reference sequence). CDR3 in amino acids: CASSGTGTGELFF. The DNA of the CDR3 is TGTGCCAGCAGCGGGACAGGGACCGGGGAGCTGTTTTTT.

The V and J genes are TRBV27 and TRBJ2-1; 10 nucleotides agree with TRBD2. This CDR3 has 16 amino acids. Germline V gene lookup returns CDR1 MNHEY and CDR2 SMNVEV (reference sequence). V was pared by 5 bases and J by 6 bases, with 10 bases of the junction left unmatched. The CDR3 is CASSPPMGLAPNEQFF. CDR3 bases: TGTGCCAGCAGTCCCCCAATGGGACTAGCGCCCAATGAGCAGTTCTTC.

V usage is TRBV29-1 and J usage is TRBJ2-1; possibly TRBD2 for D (6 bases). CDR3 length equals 15 residues. CDR1 is SQVTM, CDR2 ANQGSEA, per germline. V lost 2 bases to trimming and J lost 6 bases, with 17 bases between them. The CDR3: CSVESPNSGRNEQFF. CDR3 nucleotides: TGCAGCGTTGAAAGTCCCAATAGCGGACGCAATGAGCAGTTCTTC.

The chain joins TRBV7-3 to TRBJ2-3, with no clear D. This CDR3 has 14 amino acids. With 5 bases removed from V and 0 bases from J, the gap between germline ends came to 9 bases. Germline CDR1 SGHTA, CDR2 FQGTGA. CDR3 nucleotide sequence: TGTGCCAGCAGCCCCCACGGGAGCACAGATACGCAGTATTTT. Encoded protein: CASSPHGSTDTQYF.

The V gene is TRBV28, the J gene TRBJ2-6; the match to TRBD2 covers 12 bases. The ends lost 2 bases at V and 2 bases at J; junction bases unmatched: 4. The CDR3 sequence is 18 residues long. The germline V gene encodes CDR1 MDHEN and CDR2 SYDVKM. The CDR3 loop is CASSLILAGGPGANVLTF. DNA for the CDR3: TGTGCCAGCAGTTTAATCCTAGCGGGGGGGCCTGGGGCCAACGTCCTGACTTTC.

The rearrangement links TRBV10-3 to TRBJ2-5; 9 nucleotides match TRBD1. CDR1 is ENHRY and CDR2 is SYGVKD in the germline V gene. The length of the CDR3 is 14 residues. V shed 6 bases and J 7 bases; nucleotides not matched to a gene: 9. The CDR3 region has the DNA TGTGCCATCAGGAGACAGGGGGAGGGCGGGACCCAGTACTTC. Translation: CAIRRQGEGGTQYF.

CDR3 amino acids: CASSLSGEGGNEQYF. Here the CDR3 DNA reads TGTGCCAGCAGTTTATCGGGGGAGGGGGGGAACGAGCAGTACTTC. V and J are TRBV28 and TRBJ2-7; D perhaps matches TRBD2 (7 bases). V lost 1 base to trimming and J lost 5 bases, with 15 bases between them. This CDR3 has 15 residues. Germline CDR1 is MDHEN and CDR2 is SYDVKM.

This clone was observed a handful of times. The chain couples TRBV6-4 to TRBJ2-2, with 10 bases lining up with TRBD2. J was trimmed by 5 bases and V by 6 bases; bases with no gene match: 9. This CDR3 is built from 16 residues. Germline-derived CDR1 and CDR2 are MRHNA and SNTAGT. The CDR3 here is CASRALAGEGTGELFF. The CDR3 DNA follows: TGTGCCAGCAGAGCTCTAGCGGGAGAGGGTACCGGGGAGCTGTTTTTT.

The chain combines TRBV27 with TRBJ1-1; maybe TRBD1 (6 bases). Looked up from germline, CDR1 is MNHEY and CDR2 is SMNVEV (reference sequence). The V and J ends lost 5 bases and 5 bases respectively, with 15 bases between them. CDR3 size: 14 residues. The CDR3 reads CASSLTQGRTEAFF. Written as DNA, the CDR3 is TGTGCCAGCAGTCTAACACAGGGTAGGACTGAAGCTTTCTTT.

The chain's CDR3 is CASLATGELFF. The DNA of the CDR3 is TGTGCCAGCTTGGCCACCGGGGAGCTGTTTTTT. The chain employs TRBV2 and TRBJ2-2; D remains ambiguous. CDR3 length: 11 amino acids. Trimming left V 8 bases short and J 4 bases short, with 5 bases between. Germline V gives CDR1 SNHLY, CDR2 FYNNEI.

This clone turned up a few times. This chain joins TRBV5-4 and TRBJ1-1, with D possibly matching TRBD1 (6 bases). V dropped 1 base and J dropped 5 bases, with 12 bases sitting between them. In germline, CDR1 is SGHNT, CDR2 YYREEE (reference sequence). This CDR3 is 14 amino acids long. CDR3 DNA: TGTGCCAGCAGCTTGTATAAAGGGGGAACTGAAGCTTTCTTT. Residues: CASSLYKGGTEAFF.

The V and J genes are TRBV28 and TRBJ1-6; weak D call: TRBD1 (6 bases). The CDR3 is made up of 14 amino acids. Germline V lookup: CDR1 MDHEN, CDR2 SYDVKM. Trimming removed 5 bases from V and 7 bases from J, with 12 bases in between. This chain's CDR3 is CASSPPTGNSPLHF. CDR3 DNA: TGTGCCAGCAGTCCTCCGACAGGAAATTCACCCCTCCACTTT.